This is a list of T cell receptor beta chains from one sample in a study of identical twins. TCRdb reanalysed the 5' RACE reads using MiXCR and keeps one entry per CDR3 protein. The repertoire holds about 690,000 distinct CDR3 sequences, with around 6% as singletons. The source material was naive T cells sorted from blood. Receptors originate from a young man in good health. The CDR3 runs from the conserved cysteine through the conserved F or W. A D gene is named only where the DNA matches it firmly. Some rows have no size entry. The others give once, few or many, or a class for an expanded clone.

d_call	v_call	clone_size	j_call	cdr3_aa	cdr3_nt
TRBD2	TRBV5-1	-	TRBJ2-2	CASRSSGTPNTGELFF	TGCGCCAGCAGATCTAGCGGAACGCCGAACACCGGGGAGCTGTTTTTT
TRBD2	TRBV29-1	many	TRBJ2-7	CSGTSGGNYEQYF	TGCAGCGGTACTAGCGGCGGGAACTACGAGCAGTACTTC
-	TRBV20-1	many	TRBJ2-1	CSAYQTALSYNEQFF	TGCAGTGCTTACCAGACAGCGCTATCCTACAATGAGCAGTTCTTC
-	TRBV24-1	many	TRBJ2-1	CATSNPRPDNEQFF	TGTGCCACCAGTAATCCCAGACCTGACAATGAGCAGTTCTTC
-	TRBV27	-	TRBJ2-2	CASSLFKREFRTGELFF	TGTGCCAGCAGTTTATTTAAAAGGGAATTCCGCACCGGGGAGCTGTTTTTT
TRBD2	TRBV30	-	TRBJ2-1	CAWSTRAGGPGEQFF	TGTGCCTGGTCCACCCGGGCGGGAGGGCCGGGTGAGCAGTTCTTC
-	TRBV6-1	few	TRBJ1-2	CASRPLGGDYNYGYTF	TGTGCCAGCAGACCCCTGGGAGGGGATTATAACTATGGCTACACCTTC
-	TRBV6-2/TRBV6-3	-	TRBJ2-5	CASSQALGSATRHQETQYF	TGTGCCAGCAGCCAAGCATTAGGTAGCGCCACCCGGCACCAAGAGACCCAGTACTTC
TRBD1	TRBV7-8	many	TRBJ2-7	CASSPPGTASYEQYF	TGTGCCAGCAGCCCGCCCGGGACAGCGTCCTACGAGCAGTACTTC
-	TRBV11-2	-	TRBJ1-6	CASSRIRNDYGVRALASPLHF	TGTGCCAGCAGCCGAATCAGAAACGACTACGGGGTCAGGGCTTTGGCTTCACCCCTCCACTTT
-	TRBV5-6	-	TRBJ1-1	CASSSGRSMNTEAFF	TGTGCCAGCAGCTCAGGACGGAGCATGAACACTGAAGCTTTCTTT
-	TRBV5-5	many	TRBJ2-1	CASSLFVGTSSYNEQFF	TGTGCCAGCAGCTTGTTTGTAGGGACAAGCTCCTACAATGAGCAGTTCTTC
TRBD2	TRBV27	few	TRBJ2-1	CASSRAGLAGSGGRNEQFF	TGTGCCAGCAGCCGGGCCGGACTAGCGGGGTCTGGTGGGAGGAATGAGCAGTTCTTC
TRBD1	TRBV2	few	TRBJ1-3	CASSVRTGGSGNTIYF	TGTGCCAGCAGTGTACGGACAGGGGGCTCCGGAAACACCATATATTTT
-	TRBV20-1	-	TRBJ2-1	CSAIRISYNEQFF	TGCAGTGCTATTCGAATCTCCTACAATGAGCAGTTCTTC
TRBD2	TRBV5-1	many	TRBJ2-1	CASSLAASGTLYNEQFF	TGCGCCAGCAGCTTGGCGGCTAGCGGGACGTTATACAATGAGCAGTTCTTC
-	TRBV5-4	many	TRBJ2-3	CASSRDVRPETDTQYF	TGTGCCAGCAGCCGGGACGTGCGCCCCGAGACAGATACGCAGTATTTT
TRBD2	TRBV13	few	TRBJ2-3	CASSPPAGVVTDTQYF	TGTGCCAGCAGCCCCCCAGCGGGAGTGGTAACAGATACGCAGTATTTT
-	TRBV7-2	-	TRBJ2-3	CASSATTDTQYF	TGTGCCAGCAGCGCAACCACAGATACGCAGTATTTT
-	TRBV27	-	TRBJ2-7	CASSHGPYELYF	TGTGCCAGCAGTCACGGGCCCTACGAGCTGTACTTC
TRBD1	TRBV20-1	many	TRBJ1-1	CSASLGGKGNTEAFF	TGCAGTGCTAGCTTAGGGGGCAAGGGGAACACTGAAGCTTTCTTT
TRBD2	TRBV6-2/TRBV6-3	few	TRBJ2-1	CASRQTSGRYNEQFF	TGTGCCAGCAGACAGACTAGCGGGAGGTACAATGAGCAGTTCTTC
-	TRBV4-2	few	TRBJ1-4	CASSQSFGRDLATNEKLFF	TGTGCCAGCAGCCAAAGTTTCGGACGGGACCTTGCAACTAATGAAAAACTGTTTTTT
-	TRBV5-1	many	TRBJ2-3	CASSLGRGVSTDTQYF	TGCGCCAGCAGCTTAGGACGGGGAGTTAGCACAGATACGCAGTATTTT
-	TRBV10-3	many	TRBJ2-7	CAIITQGGEQYF	TGTGCCATCATTACCCAGGGAGGCGAGCAGTACTTC
-	TRBV15	many	TRBJ1-4	CATSRERTATNEKLFF	TGTGCCACCAGCAGAGAACGGACTGCAACTAATGAAAAACTGTTTTTT
-	TRBV3-1	-	TRBJ2-1	CASSQYLYEQFF	TGTGCCAGCAGCCAATACTTATATGAGCAGTTCTTC
-	TRBV5-1	-	TRBJ1-3	CASSFGRFSGNTIYF	TGCGCCAGCAGCTTCGGACGGTTCTCTGGAAACACCATATATTTT
TRBD2	TRBV12-3/TRBV12-4	-	TRBJ2-3	CASSEGGLTDTQYF	TGTGCCAGCAGTGAGGGAGGGCTTACAGATACGCAGTATTTT
TRBD2	TRBV7-2	many	TRBJ2-1	CASSFASGRVFHEQFF	TGTGCCAGCAGCTTCGCTAGCGGGAGGGTATTCCATGAGCAGTTCTTC
TRBD1	TRBV14	-	TRBJ1-5	CASSQDTGGGNQPQHF	TGTGCCAGCAGCCAGGATACAGGGGGTGGCAATCAGCCCCAGCATTTT
-	TRBV14	-	TRBJ1-1	CASTPTGLNTEAFF	TGTGCCAGCACTCCTACAGGGCTTAACACTGAAGCTTTCTTT
TRBD2	TRBV2	-	TRBJ2-5	CASTSGEETQYF	TGTGCCAGCACTAGCGGGGAAGAGACCCAGTACTTC
-	TRBV7-2	-	TRBJ1-2	CASSLSGTNGYTF	TGTGCCAGCAGCTTATCAGGGACAAACGGCTACACCTTC
TRBD1	TRBV28	many	TRBJ1-5	CASSLGRGLFNQPQHF	TGTGCCAGCAGTTTGGGCAGGGGGCTTTTCAATCAGCCCCAGCATTTT
TRBD1	TRBV20-1	many	TRBJ1-1	CSEGFRGLNTEAFF	TGCAGTGAAGGGTTCAGGGGGCTGAACACTGAAGCTTTCTTT
TRBD1	TRBV20-1	-	TRBJ1-2	CSARDYQGASAGYTF	TGCAGTGCTAGAGATTACCAGGGGGCATCTGCTGGCTACACCTTC
TRBD2	TRBV6-5	-	TRBJ2-2	CASSYFSGNSDTGELFF	TGTGCCAGCAGTTATTTTAGCGGGAATTCGGACACCGGGGAGCTGTTTTTT
-	TRBV15	many	TRBJ1-6	CATRVGHSNSPLHF	TGTGCCACCCGAGTAGGACATAGCAATTCACCCCTCCACTTT